The TCR beta chain under discussion was sequenced for a study of beta chain features in type 1 diabetes. Whole-study context: Sorted cells from all samples, numbering about 100,000,000, were examined. Findings and limits, study-wide: Among patients, naive, central memory and Treg TCRB repertoires appeared more similar than among healthy donors. Patients with Type 1 diabetes showed moderately but significantly shorter TCRB CDR3s in all four CD4+ subsets.

The investigators reverse transcribed all of the isolated RNA, so they sequenced expressed TCRB transcripts. Sequencing used immunoSEQ multiplex PCR; TCRdb keeps in-frame clones, though not all of them. The table lists about 120,000 clones, roughly 15% of them singletons. This CDR3 has 13 residues. Germline V gene sequence: CDR1 SQVTM, CDR2 ANQGSEA. After removal of 7 bases from V and 3 bases from J, the junction contained 6 bases not matched to a gene. In its sample, this clone was seen a few times. Its antigen is unknown. Source material: central memory CD4+ T cells from blood. The chain uses TRBV29-1 and TRBJ1-1; 9 bases fit TRBD1. The source is a man aged 30 to 45 with type 1 diabetes. The CDR3 loop is CSGRTGEYTEAFF. The DNA for the CDR3 is TGCAGCGGCCGGACAGGGGAGTACACTGAAGCTTTCTTT. The full variable domain, completed using reference TRBV29-1 and TRBJ1-1, is SAVISQKPSRDICQRGTSLTIQCQVDSQVTMMFWYRQQPGQSLTLIATANQGSEATYESGFVIDKFPISRPNLTFSTLTVSNMSPEDSSIYLCSGRTGEYTEAFFGQGTRLTVV.